This T cell receptor beta chain stems from a study of blood T cell repertoires in COVID-19. Across the study: Specimens from acute and convalescent COVID-19 originated in the United States, Italy and Spain.

TCRdb's table, derived via immunoSEQ multiplex PCR, lists solely in-frame clones and lacks some. The sample yields around 300,000 clones, around 92% seen once. V was trimmed by 5 bases and J by 3 bases, leaving 6 bases between them. This CDR3 is 12 amino acids long. Germline lookup yields CDR1 LGHNA and CDR2 YNFKEQ. Cohorts were based on clinical histories the participants reported. The rearrangement joins TRBV4-2 to TRBJ2-3; D is possibly TRBD2 (5 bases). The receptor's source is a woman aged 25-40 years who had recovered from COVID-19. Source material: PBMCs or T cells enriched from blood (not recorded which). For the CDR3, the DNA is TGTGCCAGCAGCACGGGAACAGATACGCAGTATTTT. Translating it yields CASSTGTDTQYF.